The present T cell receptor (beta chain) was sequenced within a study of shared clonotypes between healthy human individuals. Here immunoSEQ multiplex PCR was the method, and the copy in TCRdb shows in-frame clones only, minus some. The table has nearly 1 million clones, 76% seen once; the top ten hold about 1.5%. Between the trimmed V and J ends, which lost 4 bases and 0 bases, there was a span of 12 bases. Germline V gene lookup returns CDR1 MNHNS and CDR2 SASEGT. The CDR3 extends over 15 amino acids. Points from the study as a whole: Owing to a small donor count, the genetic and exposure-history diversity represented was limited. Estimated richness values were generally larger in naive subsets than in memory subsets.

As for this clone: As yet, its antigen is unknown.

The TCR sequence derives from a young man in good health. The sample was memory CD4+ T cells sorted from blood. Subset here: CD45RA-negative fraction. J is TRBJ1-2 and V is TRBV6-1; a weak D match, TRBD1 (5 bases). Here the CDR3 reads CASSARDGSNYGYTF. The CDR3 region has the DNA TGTGCCAGCAGTGCCCGGGACGGCTCTAACTATGGCTACACCTTC.